Below, one T cell receptor beta chain is given with its context. Profiled with immunoSEQ multiplex PCR; TCRdb holds only in-frame clones, not every one. Among about 85,000 clones listed, less than 95% were seen once. This record belongs to a study of control samples from healthy donors and cancer patients. V shed 1 base and J shed 4 bases, with 7 bases lying between them. The CDR3 runs 14 residues. The V gene's germline CDR1 is SNHLY and CDR2 FYNNEI. Sequenced sample: blood. This sequence joins TRBV2 and TRBJ1-4; no reliable D call. The TCR originated in a young woman in good health. CDR3 DNA: TGTGCCAGCAGTGAAGGCCAGCTTAATGAAAAACTGTTTTTT. This codes for CASSEGQLNEKLFF.